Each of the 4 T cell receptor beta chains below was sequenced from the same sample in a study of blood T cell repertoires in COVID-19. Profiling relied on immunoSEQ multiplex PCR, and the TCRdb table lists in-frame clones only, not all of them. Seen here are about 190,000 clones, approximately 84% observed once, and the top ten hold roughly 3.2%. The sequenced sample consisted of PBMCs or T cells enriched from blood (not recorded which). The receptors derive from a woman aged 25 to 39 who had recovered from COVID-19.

This CDR3 is CASSDWGGNYGYTF. CDR3 coding DNA: TGTGCCAGCAGTGATTGGGGCGGTAACTATGGCTACACCTTC. The V and J genes are TRBV6-1 and TRBJ1-2, with D tentatively TRBD1 (5 bases). Trimming shortened V by 3 bases and J by 1 base, and 9 bases separated the two germline ends. Germline loops: CDR1 MNHNS, CDR2 SASEGT. This CDR3 region has 14 residues.

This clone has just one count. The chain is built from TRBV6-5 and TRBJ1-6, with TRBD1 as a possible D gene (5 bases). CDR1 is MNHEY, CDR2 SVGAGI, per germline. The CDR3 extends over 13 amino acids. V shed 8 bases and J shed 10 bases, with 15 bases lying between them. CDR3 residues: CASGQQASSPLHF. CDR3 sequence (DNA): TGTGCCAGCGGGCAACAGGCGTCCTCACCCCTCCACTTT.

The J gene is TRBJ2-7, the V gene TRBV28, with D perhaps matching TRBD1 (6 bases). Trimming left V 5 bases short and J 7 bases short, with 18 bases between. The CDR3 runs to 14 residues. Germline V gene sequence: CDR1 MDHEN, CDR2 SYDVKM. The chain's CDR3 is CASSTGTLLGEQYV. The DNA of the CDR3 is TGTGCCAGCAGTACGGGGACACTCCTGGGGGAGCAGTACGTC.

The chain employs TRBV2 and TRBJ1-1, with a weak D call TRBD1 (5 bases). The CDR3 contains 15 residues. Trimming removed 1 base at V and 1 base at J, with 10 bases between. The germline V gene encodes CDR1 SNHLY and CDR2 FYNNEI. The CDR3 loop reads CASSEEGAANTEAFF. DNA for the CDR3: TGTGCCAGCAGTGAAGAAGGGGCGGCGAACACTGAAGCTTTCTTT.